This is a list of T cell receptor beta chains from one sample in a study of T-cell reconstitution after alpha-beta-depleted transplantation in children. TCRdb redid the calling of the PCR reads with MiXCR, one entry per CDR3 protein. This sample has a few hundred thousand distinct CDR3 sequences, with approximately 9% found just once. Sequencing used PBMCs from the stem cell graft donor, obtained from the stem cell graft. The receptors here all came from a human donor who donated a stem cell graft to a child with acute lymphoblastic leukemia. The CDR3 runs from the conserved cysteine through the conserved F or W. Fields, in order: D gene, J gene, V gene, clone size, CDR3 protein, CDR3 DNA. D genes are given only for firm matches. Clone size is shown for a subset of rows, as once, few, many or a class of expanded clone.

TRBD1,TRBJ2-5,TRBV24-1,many,CATSDSGQGDVETQYF,TGTGCCACCAGTGATTCTGGACAGGGGGACGTCGAGACCCAGTACTTC
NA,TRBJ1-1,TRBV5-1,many,CASSTRTNTEAFF,TGCGCCAGCAGCACCAGGACCAACACTGAAGCTTTCTTT
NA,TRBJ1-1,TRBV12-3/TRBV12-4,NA,CASNRGVNTEAFF,TGTGCCAGCAACCGGGGGGTGAACACTGAAGCTTTCTTT
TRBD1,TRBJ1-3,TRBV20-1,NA,CSAETQGAGNTIYF,TGCAGTGCAGAAACACAGGGGGCGGGAAACACCATATATTTT
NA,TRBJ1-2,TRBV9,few,CASSAGTPDGYTF,TGTGCCAGCAGCGCGGGGACCCCCGATGGCTACACCTTC
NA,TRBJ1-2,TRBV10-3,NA,CAISAGELQDGYTF,TGTGCCATCAGTGCGGGGGAACTGCAGGATGGCTACACCTTC
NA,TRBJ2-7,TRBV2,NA,CASMNRDASTEQYF,TGTGCCAGCATGAACCGGGATGCGTCTACCGAGCAGTACTTC
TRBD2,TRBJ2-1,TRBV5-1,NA,CASSFRPSGGNEQFF,TGCGCCAGCAGCTTCCGCCCTAGCGGGGGCAATGAGCAGTTCTTC
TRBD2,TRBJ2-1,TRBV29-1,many,CSVHLAGGYNEQFF,TGCAGCGTCCACCTAGCGGGGGGTTACAATGAGCAGTTCTTC
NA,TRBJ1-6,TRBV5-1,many,CASSSETRGVNSPLHF,TGCGCCAGCAGCTCCGAGACACGGGGCGTAAATTCACCCCTCCACTTT
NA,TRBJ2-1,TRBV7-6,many,CASRPIGYNEQFF,TGTGCCAGCAGGCCCATTGGCTACAATGAGCAGTTCTTC
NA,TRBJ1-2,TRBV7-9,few,CASSLVKGYTF,TGTGCCAGCAGCTTAGTTAAGGGCTACACCTTC
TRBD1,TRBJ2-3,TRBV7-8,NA,CASSSPIVTGGSTDTQYF,TGTGCCAGCAGCTCACCTATTGTGACAGGGGGGAGCACAGATACGCAGTATTTT
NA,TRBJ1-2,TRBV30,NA,CAWSVTKRSYGYTF,TGTGCCTGGAGTGTAACCAAGAGGTCGTATGGCTACACCTTC
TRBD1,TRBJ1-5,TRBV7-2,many,CASSLVRTGSFQPQHF,TGTGCCAGCAGCTTAGTGAGGACAGGGAGCTTTCAGCCCCAGCATTTT
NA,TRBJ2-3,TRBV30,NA,CAWSGRGSTDTQYF,TGTGCCTGGAGTGGTCGGGGTTCGACAGATACGCAGTATTTT
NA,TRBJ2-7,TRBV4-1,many,CASSRPGAAYEQYF,TGCGCCAGCAGCCGACCAGGAGCTGCCTACGAGCAGTACTTC
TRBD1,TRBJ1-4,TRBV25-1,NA,CASSGWTGGGEKLFF,TGTGCCAGCAGTGGGTGGACAGGGGGCGGTGAAAAACTGTTTTTT
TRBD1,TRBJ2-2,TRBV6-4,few,CASSDGGQGAANTGELFF,TGTGCCAGCAGTGACGGGGGGCAGGGGGCAGCGAACACCGGGGAGCTGTTTTTT
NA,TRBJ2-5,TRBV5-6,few,CASSLYRGLGGETQYF,TGTGCCAGCAGCTTGTATCGGGGGCTGGGTGGGGAGACCCAGTACTTC
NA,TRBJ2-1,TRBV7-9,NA,CASSSGRAQEQFF,TGTGCCAGCAGCTCAGGCCGGGCCCAAGAGCAGTTCTTC
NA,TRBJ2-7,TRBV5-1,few,CASSAGSYEQYF,TGCGCCAGCAGCGCGGGATCCTACGAGCAGTACTTC
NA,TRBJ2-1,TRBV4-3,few,CASSQDRAGQSYNEQFF,TGCGCCAGCAGCCAAGATAGGGCGGGGCAATCCTACAATGAGCAGTTCTTC
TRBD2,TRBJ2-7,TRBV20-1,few,CSARDGRAGGRFTNEQYF,TGCAGTGCTAGAGATGGGCGAGCGGGGGGCAGGTTTACCAACGAGCAGTACTTC
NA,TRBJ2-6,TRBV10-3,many,CAISEEGGLAGANVLTF,TGTGCCATCAGTGAGGAAGGGGGGCTGGCTGGGGCCAACGTCCTGACTTTC
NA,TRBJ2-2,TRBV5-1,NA,CASTLKTGELFF,TGCGCCAGCACCCTCAAGACCGGGGAGCTGTTTTTT
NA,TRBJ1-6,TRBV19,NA,CASNSEYNSPLHF,TGTGCCAGTAACTCCGAATATAATTCACCCCTCCACTTT
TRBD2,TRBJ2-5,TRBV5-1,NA,CASSPSSGGLTYQETQYF,TGCGCCAGCAGCCCCTCTAGCGGGGGCCTCACGTACCAAGAGACCCAGTACTTC